The next 10 T cell receptor beta chains were all read from a single sample in a study of blood T cell repertoires in COVID-19. Data came from immunoSEQ multiplex PCR; TCRdb stores just in-frame clones and leaves some out. The table includes about 180,000 clones, roughly nine tenths detected once. The sample taken for sequencing was peripheral blood. The receptors were sampled from a man in his sixties or seventies with active or convalescent COVID-19.

This clone was detected only once. The V call is TRBV3-1 (or the pseudogene TRBV3-2), the J call TRBJ2-4; a possible D gene is TRBD1 (5 bases). CDR3 length: 18 amino acids. V was cut by 1 base and J by 0 bases, with 16 bases left in between. Germline V lookup: CDR1 LGHDT, CDR2 YNNKEL (reference sequence). The CDR3 loop is CASSQVAVTQGAKNIQYF. The DNA of the CDR3 is TGTGCCAGCAGCCAAGTCGCGGTGACGCAGGGAGCCAAAAACATTCAGTACTTC.

The V gene is TRBV6-2 or TRBV6-3, the J gene TRBJ2-1, with 10 bases aligning to TRBD1. J gave up 2 bases and V 0 bases, and 7 bases lay outside the gene matches. CDR1 and CDR2 (germline): MNHEY, SVGEGT. CDR3 length: 18 amino acids. In DNA form, the CDR3 reads TGTGCCAGCAGTTACTCGACAACGGGACAGGGGACCTACAATGAGCAGTTCTTC. Translated, it gives CASSYSTTGQGTYNEQFF.

This chain uses TRBV23-1 with TRBJ1-2; no clear D. TRBV23-1 is placed among ORFs of uncertain function. The CDR3 length is 12 residues. Trimming pared 11 bases from V and 4 bases from J, leaving 14 bases between. The CDR3 reads CAPTRLGYGYTF. The CDR3 DNA sequence: TGCGCCCCCACCAGGCTTGGCTATGGCTACACCTTC.

V and J are TRBV7-9 and TRBJ1-1, with D uncertain. In germline, CDR1 is SEHNR, CDR2 FQNEAQ (reference sequence). Trimming stripped 4 bases from V and 0 bases from J, with 6 bases between. The CDR3 consists of 13 residues. CDR3 sequence reads: CASSYSMNTEAFF. The CDR3 nucleotides read TGTGCCAGCAGCTATTCCATGAACACTGAAGCTTTCTTT.

This sequence joins TRBV6-5 and TRBJ1-2; TRBD1 is a possible D gene (6 bases). The V end was cut by 5 bases, the J end by 3 bases, with 16 bases between. Germline CDR1 reads MNHEY; CDR2 reads SVGAGI. This CDR3 comprises 15 residues. CDR3 amino acids: CASSTSARTDYGYTF. The CDR3 DNA follows: TGTGCCAGCAGTACCTCCGCCAGGACAGACTATGGCTACACCTTC.

The gene calls are TRBV3-1 (or the pseudogene TRBV3-2) and TRBJ1-4, with D unclear. The CDR3 is 15 residues long. Germline CDR1 LGHDT, CDR2 YNNKEL (reference sequence). Deletions cut 1 base from V and 3 bases from J, with 9 bases between. The CDR3 loop reads CASSQGGRSNEKLFF. In DNA, the CDR3 is TGTGCCAGCAGCCAAGGCGGCAGATCTAATGAAAAACTGTTTTTT.

The genes are TRBV12-3 or TRBV12-4 and TRBJ1-2, with D perhaps TRBD1 (6 bases). This CDR3 region has 12 residues. Trimming removed 5 bases from V and 7 bases from J, with 11 bases in between. The CDR3 region has the DNA TGTGCCAGCAGTCAGCACAGGGCTGGCTACACCTTC. Amino acid sequence: CASSQHRAGYTF.

This clone was recorded a few times. The chain couples TRBV7-2 to TRBJ2-7; 10 bases are a match to TRBD1. CDR3 size: 15 residues. Germline CDR1 SGHTA, CDR2 FQGNSA. J gave up 9 bases and V 1 base, and 9 bases lay outside the gene matches. The CDR3 DNA is TGTGCCAGCAGCTTAGATGGGACAGGGGTCACCATGCAGTACTTC. This sequence encodes CASSLDGTGVTMQYF.

This clone turned up a few times. V usage is TRBV7-3 and J usage is TRBJ2-5; D unresolved. The CDR3 has 13 amino acids. Trimming stripped 4 bases from V and 2 bases from J, with 8 bases between. The germline gives CDR1 SGHTA, CDR2 FQGTGA. DNA of the CDR3: TGTGCCAGCAGCTCCAGCAGGCAAGAGACCCAGTACTTC. Its translation: CASSSSRQETQYF.

The V and J genes are TRBV5-1 and TRBJ2-2, with 7 positions matching TRBD1. The germline V gene has CDR1 SGHRS and CDR2 YFSETQ. V gave up 4 bases and J gave up 5 bases; unmatched junction bases: 8. This CDR3 contains 15 residues. The CDR3 protein is CASSGKSGQTGELFF. The CDR3 DNA follows: TGCGCCAGCAGCGGGAAGTCGGGACAGACCGGGGAGCTGTTTTTT.